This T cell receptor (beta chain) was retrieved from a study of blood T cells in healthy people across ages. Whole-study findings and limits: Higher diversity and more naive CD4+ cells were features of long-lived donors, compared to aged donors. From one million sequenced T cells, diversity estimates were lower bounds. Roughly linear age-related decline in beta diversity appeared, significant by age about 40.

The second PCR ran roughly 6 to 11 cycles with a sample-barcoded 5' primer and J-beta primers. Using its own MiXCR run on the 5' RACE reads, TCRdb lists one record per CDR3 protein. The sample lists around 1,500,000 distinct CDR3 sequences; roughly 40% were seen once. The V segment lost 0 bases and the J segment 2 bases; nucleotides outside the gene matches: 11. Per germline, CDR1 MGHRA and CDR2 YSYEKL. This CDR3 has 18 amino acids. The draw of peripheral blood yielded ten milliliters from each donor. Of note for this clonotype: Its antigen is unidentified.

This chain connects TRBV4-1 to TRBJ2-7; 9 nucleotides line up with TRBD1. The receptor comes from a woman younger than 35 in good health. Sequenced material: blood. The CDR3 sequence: CASSQDTGLGTGTYEQYF. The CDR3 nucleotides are TGCGCCAGCAGCCAAGATACGGGTTTGGGGACAGGGACCTACGAGCAGTACTTC.